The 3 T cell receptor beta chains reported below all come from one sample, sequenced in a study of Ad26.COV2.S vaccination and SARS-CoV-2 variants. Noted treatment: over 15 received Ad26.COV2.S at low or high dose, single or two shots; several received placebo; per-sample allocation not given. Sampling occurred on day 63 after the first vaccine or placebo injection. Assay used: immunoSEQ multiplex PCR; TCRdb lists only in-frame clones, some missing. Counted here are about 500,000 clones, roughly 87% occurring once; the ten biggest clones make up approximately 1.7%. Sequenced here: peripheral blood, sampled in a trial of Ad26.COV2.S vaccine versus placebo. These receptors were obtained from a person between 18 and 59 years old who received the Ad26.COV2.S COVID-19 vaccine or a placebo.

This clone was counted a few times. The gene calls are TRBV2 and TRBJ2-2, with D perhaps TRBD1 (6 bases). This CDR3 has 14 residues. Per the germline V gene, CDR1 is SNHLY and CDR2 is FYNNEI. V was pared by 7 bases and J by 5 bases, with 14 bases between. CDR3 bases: TGTGCCAGCAAGAGAAGGGGGTCAACCGGGGAGCTGTTTTTT. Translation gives CASKRRGSTGELFF.

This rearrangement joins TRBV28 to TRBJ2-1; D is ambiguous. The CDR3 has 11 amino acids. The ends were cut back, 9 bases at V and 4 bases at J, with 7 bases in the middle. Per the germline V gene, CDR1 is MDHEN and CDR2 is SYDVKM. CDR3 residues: CARLLYNEQFF. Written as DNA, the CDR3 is TGTGCCAGACTTCTTTACAATGAGCAGTTCTTC.

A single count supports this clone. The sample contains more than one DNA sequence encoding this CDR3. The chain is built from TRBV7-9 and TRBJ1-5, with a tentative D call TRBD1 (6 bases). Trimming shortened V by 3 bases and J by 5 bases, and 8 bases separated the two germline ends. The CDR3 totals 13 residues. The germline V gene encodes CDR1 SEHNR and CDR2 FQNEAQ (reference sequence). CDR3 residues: CASSLRGDQPQHF. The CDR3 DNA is TGTGCCAGCAGCTTGAGGGGGGATCAGCCCCAGCATTTT.